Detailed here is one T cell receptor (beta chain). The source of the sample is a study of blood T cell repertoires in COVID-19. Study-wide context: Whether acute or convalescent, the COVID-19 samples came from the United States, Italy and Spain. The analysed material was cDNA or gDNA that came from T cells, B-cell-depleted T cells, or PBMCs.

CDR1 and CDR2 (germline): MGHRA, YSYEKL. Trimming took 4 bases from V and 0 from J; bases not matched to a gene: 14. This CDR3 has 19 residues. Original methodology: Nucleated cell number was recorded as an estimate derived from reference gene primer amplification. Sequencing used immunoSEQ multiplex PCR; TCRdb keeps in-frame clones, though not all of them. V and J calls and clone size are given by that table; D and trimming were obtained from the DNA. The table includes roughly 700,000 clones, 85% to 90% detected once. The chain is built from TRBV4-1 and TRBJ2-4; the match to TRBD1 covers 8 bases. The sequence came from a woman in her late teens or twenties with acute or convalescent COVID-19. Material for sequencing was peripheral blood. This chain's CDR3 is CASSRGSNDRGRAKNIQYF. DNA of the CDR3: TGCGCCAGCAGCCGGGGTTCTAATGACAGGGGAAGAGCCAAAAACATTCAGTACTTC.